This is a list of T cell receptor beta chains from one sample in a study of T cells in pancreatic ductal adenocarcinoma. TCRdb's copy holds only in-frame clones and misses some; the assay was immunoSEQ multiplex PCR. In the table there are about 97,000 clones, 90% to 95% of which are singletons. The sample consisted of PBMCs. These receptors came from a human donor with pancreatic ductal adenocarcinoma. The CDR3 runs from the conserved cysteine through the conserved F or W. The D gene is left open where the match is weak. Clone sizes are given selectively: once, few, many, or a class where the clone is expanded.

clone_size | j_call | v_call | d_call | cdr3_nt | cdr3_aa
- | TRBJ2-1 | TRBV30 | - | TGTGCCTGGAGTTCTTTCAATGAGCAGTTCTTC | CAWSSFNEQFF
- | TRBJ2-7 | TRBV5-6 | - | TGTGCCAGCAGCTCAAGGGCGAGGGTGTCCTACGAGCAGTACTTC | CASSSRARVSYEQYF
once | TRBJ2-1 | TRBV25-1 | TRBD2 | TGTGCCAGCAGTGAATTCGCGCCTAGCGGGAACTACAATGAGCAGTTCTTC | CASSEFAPSGNYNEQFF
- | TRBJ1-1 | TRBV11-1 | - | TGTGCCAGCAGCACACAACAGGGTTACGTTGAAGCTTTCTTT | CASSTQQGYVEAFF
few | TRBJ1-1 | TRBV18 | TRBD1 | TGTGCCAGCTCACCCCAGGGGGACACTGAAGCTTTCTTT | CASSPQGDTEAFF
- | TRBJ1-5 | TRBV6-8 | - | TGTGCCAGCAGTTACCGATGGGAGTTCGGCAATCAGCCCCAGCATTTT | CASSYRWEFGNQPQHF
- | TRBJ2-2 | TRBV5-4 | - | TGTGCCAGCAGCATTGTCCCAGGGGCGGAGGCCGGGGAGCTGTTTTTT | CASSIVPGAEAGELFF
- | TRBJ2-6 | TRBV9 | - | TGTGCCAGCAGCGTAAGGGGGAGGGGGTCCCTCTCTGGGGCCAACGTCCTGACTTTC | CASSVRGRGSLSGANVLTF
- | TRBJ2-1 | TRBV6-4 | - | TGTGCCAGCAGTGCGGAGGGGCCGAGCTCCTACAATGAGCAGTTCTTC | CASSAEGPSSYNEQFF
- | TRBJ2-7 | TRBV4-2 | TRBD2 | TGTGCCAGCAGCCAAGTGGTCCAGCGGGAGGGACCCTACGAGCAGTACTTC | CASSQVVQREGPYEQYF
- | TRBJ1-5 | TRBV18 | - | TGTGCCAGCTCACACGGGGGGAGTTTAGATAGCAATCAGCCCCAGCATTTT | CASSHGGSLDSNQPQHF
once | TRBJ2-7 | TRBV6-1 | - | TGTGCCAGCAGTGAAAGTTTTGGGTCGACAGTGTACGAGCAGTACTTC | CASSESFGSTVYEQYF
- | TRBJ1-1 | TRBV15 | - | TGTGCCACCAGCACATACAGGGAAGTGAACACTGAAGCTTTCTTT | CATSTYREVNTEAFF
- | TRBJ1-1 | TRBV4-3 | - | TGCGCCAGCAGCCTCACAACAGGGACACCGGCCTCATGGGCTTTCTTT | CASSLTTGTPASWAFF
- | TRBJ2-2 | TRBV6-8 | TRBD2 | TGTGCCAGCAGTAAACTGGGACTAGCGCCCCCCGGGGAGCTGTTTTTT | CASSKLGLAPPGELFF
- | TRBJ2-1 | TRBV7-9 | TRBD2 | TGTGCCAGCAGCTTTATAGCGGGATCACGCAATGAGCAGTTCTTC | CASSFIAGSRNEQFF
- | TRBJ2-3 | TRBV7-2 | TRBD1 | TGTGCCAGCAGCACCCGGACAGGGGCTACAGATACGCAGTATTTT | CASSTRTGATDTQYF